A selection of T cell receptor beta chains follows, all from one sample in a study of blood T cell repertoires in COVID-19. Sequencing used immunoSEQ multiplex PCR; TCRdb keeps in-frame clones, though not all of them. The sample yields 300,000 to 400,000 clones, approximately 86% seen once. The sequencing sample was made of peripheral blood. The receptors come from a man in his thirties or forties with COVID-19, enrolled during active disease. Each CDR3 is given with its conserved first and last residue. Each record gives: CDR3 DNA, CDR3 protein, CDR3 length, J gene, D gene, V gene, clone size. A D gene is named only where the DNA matches it firmly. The size field is filled for only some rows; it gives once, few, many or a size class.

CDR3 DNA: TGTGCCAGCAGCTCCCTCCCTCGGGTCGTGAGGTCCGGCTACACCTTC; CDR3 protein: CASSSLPRVVRSGYTF; CDR3 length: 16; J gene: TRBJ1-2; D gene: -; V gene: TRBV7-3; clone size: -
CDR3 DNA: TGTGCCAGCAGTTTCCCAGGGGGCGCGTATTCACCCCTCCACTTT; CDR3 protein: CASSFPGGAYSPLHF; CDR3 length: 15; J gene: TRBJ1-6; D gene: TRBD1; V gene: TRBV28; clone size: few
CDR3 DNA: TGTGCCAGCTCACCTCAGGACAGCCAATACGAGCAGTACTTC; CDR3 protein: CASSPQDSQYEQYF; CDR3 length: 14; J gene: TRBJ2-7; D gene: -; V gene: TRBV18; clone size: -
CDR3 DNA: TGTGCCAGCAGACCAGACAGGACCTCTGGAAACACCATATATTTT; CDR3 protein: CASRPDRTSGNTIYF; CDR3 length: 15; J gene: TRBJ1-3; D gene: -; V gene: TRBV6-6; clone size: -
CDR3 DNA: TGTGCCAGCAGCCAAGACAGGGGGCGAGGTGGCTACACCTTC; CDR3 protein: CASSQDRGRGGYTF; CDR3 length: 14; J gene: TRBJ1-2; D gene: TRBD1; V gene: TRBV3-1/TRBV3-2; clone size: -
CDR3 DNA: TGTGCCAGCAGTGTAGGACAGCCCTATACGGGGTATTTT; CDR3 protein: CASSVGQPYTGYF; CDR3 length: 13; J gene: TRBJ2-3; D gene: -; V gene: TRBV12-3/TRBV12-4; clone size: once
CDR3 DNA: TGTGCCAGCAACGGGGGTTCCGTTCACAATGAGCAGTTCTTC; CDR3 protein: CASNGGSVHNEQFF; CDR3 length: 14; J gene: TRBJ2-1; D gene: -; V gene: TRBV6-6; clone size: -
CDR3 DNA: TGTGCCAGCAGTTACCGAAGGGTCGGGGCAGATACGCAGTATTTT; CDR3 protein: CASSYRRVGADTQYF; CDR3 length: 15; J gene: TRBJ2-3; D gene: -; V gene: TRBV6-5; clone size: -
CDR3 DNA: TGTGCCAGCAGCTACGGGACAGGGAGTCACTACGAGCAGTACTTC; CDR3 protein: CASSYGTGSHYEQYF; CDR3 length: 15; J gene: TRBJ2-7; D gene: TRBD1; V gene: TRBV7-7; clone size: few
CDR3 DNA: TGTGCCAGCACCATTCAGGCCTCAAACTATGGCTACACCTTC; CDR3 protein: CASTIQASNYGYTF; CDR3 length: 14; J gene: TRBJ1-2; D gene: -; V gene: TRBV11-2; clone size: -
CDR3 DNA: TGTGCCAGCAGCTCTGCCGGGCTAGCGGGGGGGAATGAGCAGTTCTTC; CDR3 protein: CASSSAGLAGGNEQFF; CDR3 length: 16; J gene: TRBJ2-1; D gene: TRBD2; V gene: TRBV7-2; clone size: -
CDR3 DNA: TGTGCCAGCAGCCAAGCCGGGTTCTTGGAGGGTTCCTACGAGCAGTACTTC; CDR3 protein: CASSQAGFLEGSYEQYF; CDR3 length: 17; J gene: TRBJ2-7; D gene: -; V gene: TRBV3-1/TRBV3-2; clone size: -
CDR3 DNA: TGTGCCAGCAGTGACTCTAGCGGCTCCTACAATGAGCAGTTCTTC; CDR3 protein: CASSDSSGSYNEQFF; CDR3 length: 15; J gene: TRBJ2-1; D gene: -; V gene: TRBV6-4; clone size: -
CDR3 DNA: TGCGCCAGCAGCCAAGCGAATATAGTTTCGTACAATGAGCAGTTCTTC; CDR3 protein: CASSQANIVSYNEQFF; CDR3 length: 16; J gene: TRBJ2-1; D gene: -; V gene: TRBV4-3; clone size: -
CDR3 DNA: TGTGCCAGCAGCCAATCCTTTACGACAGGGTTCGACGAGCAGTACTTC; CDR3 protein: CASSQSFTTGFDEQYF; CDR3 length: 16; J gene: TRBJ2-7; D gene: TRBD1; V gene: TRBV14; clone size: few
CDR3 DNA: TGTGCCAGCAGACCCGGGACAGGGGACCTGAGCAATCAGCCCCAGCATTTT; CDR3 protein: CASRPGTGDLSNQPQHF; CDR3 length: 17; J gene: TRBJ1-5; D gene: TRBD1; V gene: TRBV27; clone size: -
CDR3 DNA: TGTGCCAGCAGTGAACAAGCACAGGGTTCTCTCGGCTATGGCTACACCTTC; CDR3 protein: CASSEQAQGSLGYGYTF; CDR3 length: 17; J gene: TRBJ1-2; D gene: -; V gene: TRBV25-1; clone size: -
CDR3 DNA: TGTGCCAGCAGCGTAGCTGAGACTAGCTACGAGCAGTACTTC; CDR3 protein: CASSVAETSYEQYF; CDR3 length: 14; J gene: TRBJ2-7; D gene: -; V gene: TRBV9; clone size: -
CDR3 DNA: TGTGCCAGCAGTGGTGACAGGGTCCATGGCTACACCTTC; CDR3 protein: CASSGDRVHGYTF; CDR3 length: 13; J gene: TRBJ1-2; D gene: TRBD1; V gene: TRBV28; clone size: -
CDR3 DNA: TGTGCCAGCACGGGACAGGGTATCTCTGGGGCCAACGTCCTGACTTTC; CDR3 protein: CASTGQGISGANVLTF; CDR3 length: 16; J gene: TRBJ2-6; D gene: TRBD1; V gene: TRBV18; clone size: -
CDR3 DNA: TGCAGTGCGGCGGGAGGCACTGAAGCTTTCTTT; CDR3 protein: CSAAGGTEAFF; CDR3 length: 11; J gene: TRBJ1-1; D gene: -; V gene: TRBV20-1; clone size: -
CDR3 DNA: TGTGCCAGCAGCTCGGGGGGAACAGGGCTCTACGAGCAGTACTTC; CDR3 protein: CASSSGGTGLYEQYF; CDR3 length: 15; J gene: TRBJ2-7; D gene: -; V gene: TRBV5-4; clone size: -
CDR3 DNA: TGTGCCAGCAGCGATTGGGAGGGGTTGGGCGAGCAGTACTTC; CDR3 protein: CASSDWEGLGEQYF; CDR3 length: 14; J gene: TRBJ2-7; D gene: TRBD2; V gene: TRBV6-5; clone size: -
CDR3 DNA: TGTGCCAGCAGCTTCCTCAAAAAGGGGGGGCTAGCCAAAAACATTCAGTACTTC; CDR3 protein: CASSFLKKGGLAKNIQYF; CDR3 length: 18; J gene: TRBJ2-4; D gene: -; V gene: TRBV5-6; clone size: -
CDR3 DNA: TGTGCCAGCAGTGGACAGAACTACGAGCAGTACTTC; CDR3 protein: CASSGQNYEQYF; CDR3 length: 12; J gene: TRBJ2-7; D gene: -; V gene: TRBV2; clone size: -
CDR3 DNA: TGTGCCAGCAGCCCTACAGGACAGGGAACCTACGAGCAGTACTTC; CDR3 protein: CASSPTGQGTYEQYF; CDR3 length: 15; J gene: TRBJ2-7; D gene: TRBD1; V gene: TRBV9; clone size: few
CDR3 DNA: TGCGCCAGCAGATCGCTCTTTACTCTAAACAATCAGCCCCAGCATTTT; CDR3 protein: CASRSLFTLNNQPQHF; CDR3 length: 16; J gene: TRBJ1-5; D gene: -; V gene: TRBV4-1; clone size: -